The clone carrying this T cell receptor (beta chain) was seen a few times. The antigen is not known. At one end, the junction sequence differs from germline, possibly due to a read error. Disease duration was under 3 months in the ophthalmopathy patients, who also had a Clinical Activity Score of at least 3 and a NOSPECS grade of at least 4. The TCR beta CDR3 regions underwent amplification using RNA transcripts as the source. RT-PCR in the first round (using the HTBI primer set) targeted the TCR CDR3. Via MiXCR, TCRdb re-called the multiplex PCR reads, giving one row per CDR3 protein. The table shows over 300,000 distinct CDR3 sequences, with around 15% occurring only once. The entry originates in a study of T cells in Graves' hyperthyroidism and ophthalmopathy. Study-level results: Prediction of ophthalmopathy progression came a median around 6 months pre-onset.

Germline values: CDR1 MNHEY, CDR2 SVGEGT. This CDR3 comprises 15 residues. Sequenced input: blood. This TCR came from a woman aged 40 to 50 with Graves' ophthalmopathy. This rearrangement joins TRBV6-2 or TRBV6-3 to TRBJ1-4, with D possibly matching TRBD1 (6 bases). The CDR3 loop is CASSPTGSRNENLFF. As DNA, the CDR3 is TGTGCCAGCAGTCCTACAGGGTCCCGCAATGAAAACCTGTTTTTT.